Listed here are 23 T cell receptor beta chains from one sample, sequenced in a study of OX40 agonist ivuxolimab in advanced cancers. Method: immunoSEQ multiplex PCR; TCRdb's copy keeps in-frame clones and lacks some. The table has roughly 130,000 clones, approximately 92% seen once. Specimen: CD4+ or CD8+ T cells sorted from blood, collected in a trial of the OX40 agonist ivuxolimab. The receptors were sampled from an adult with an advanced solid tumor such as melanoma, head and neck, liver or kidney cancer.

This rearrangement joins TRBV6-5 to TRBJ2-7; 7 nucleotides line up with TRBD1. Germline trimming cut 5 bases from V and 1 base from J; bases unmatched to any gene: 8. The germline V gene encodes CDR1 MNHEY and CDR2 SVGAGI. The CDR3 totals 15 residues. This CDR3 reads CASSRQGSASYEQYF. CDR3 DNA sequence: TGTGCCAGCAGTAGACAGGGAAGCGCTTCCTACGAGCAGTACTTC.

This chain joins TRBV10-3 and TRBJ1-6; TRBD1 agrees at 7 bases. CDR1 ENHRY and CDR2 SYGVKD come from the germline V gene. Germline trimming cut 6 bases from V and 9 bases from J; bases unmatched to any gene: 11. The length of the CDR3 is 15 residues. Here the CDR3 reads CAISPESGGVSPLHF. CDR3 nucleotides: TGTGCCATCAGCCCCGAGTCAGGGGGGGTTTCACCCCTCCACTTT.

The sample holds one count of this clone. This chain connects TRBV7-6 to TRBJ1-6, with D perhaps matching TRBD1 (5 bases). This CDR3 contains 16 residues. V shed 0 bases and J shed 10 bases, with 16 bases lying between them. CDR1 is SGHVS and CDR2 is FNYEAQ in the germline V gene. The CDR3 sequence: CASSLASAGTDSPLHF. The CDR3 bases are TGTGCCAGCAGCTTAGCTTCGGCGGGGACCGACTCACCCCTCCACTTT. Looking up the rest from reference TRBV7-6 and TRBJ1-6 gives the full variable domain: GAGVSQSPRYKVTKRGQDVALRCDPISGHVSLYWYRQALGQGPEFLTYFNYEAQQDKSGLPNDRFSAERPEGSISTLTIQRTEQRDSAMYRCASSLASAGTDSPLHFGNGTRLTVT.

This rearrangement joins TRBV19 to TRBJ1-4; no definite D call. The CDR3 is 12 residues long. Germline V gene sequence: CDR1 LNHDA, CDR2 SQIVND (reference sequence). V lost 10 bases, J lost 4 bases, and 10 bases lay in between. The CDR3 region has the DNA TGTGCCACCTCCGGGAATAATGAAAAACTGTTTTTT. It specifies CATSGNNEKLFF.

The CDR3 bases are TGTGCCAGCAGCTTAAAGGCGGGGGCAGAGGTGCAGTTCTTC. Protein sequence: CASSLKAGAEVQFF. The chain links TRBV7-3 to TRBJ2-1; weak D call: TRBD2 (7 bases). The germline V gene has CDR1 SGHTA and CDR2 FQGTGA. CDR3 length equals 14 residues. V dropped 1 base and J dropped 12 bases, with 16 bases sitting between them.

The chain has TRBV18 and TRBJ1-1; TRBD1 is a possible D gene (5 bases). CDR3 length: 14 residues. Trimming cost V 5 bases and J 1 base, with 11 bases left between them. The V gene's germline CDR1 is KGHSH and CDR2 LQKENI. The CDR3 DNA follows: TGTGCCAGCTCATTCGACAGCGGGAACACTGAAGCTTTCTTT. Amino acids: CASSFDSGNTEAFF.

The chain recombines TRBV5-4 with TRBJ1-3; maybe TRBD1 (5 bases). The CDR3 loop spans 15 amino acids. The V end lost 0 bases, the J end lost 2 bases, and 9 bases lay between the germline ends. The germline gives CDR1 SGHNT, CDR2 YYREEE (reference sequence). The CDR3 DNA follows: TGTGCCAGCAGCTTGGTGGAGGGGCCTGGAAACACCATATATTTT. Its translation is CASSLVEGPGNTIYF.

This clone appeared once. V is TRBV6-5 and J is TRBJ2-3, with D possibly TRBD1 on 6 matching bases. The CDR3 length is 14 residues. Germline assignment: CDR1 MNHEY and CDR2 SVGAGI. Trimming pared 6 bases from V and 1 base from J, leaving 11 bases between. The CDR3 sequence is CASRYRVRTDTQYF. The CDR3 bases are TGTGCCAGCAGGTACAGGGTTCGCACAGATACGCAGTATTTT.

CDR3 region: CASSGGGGYTGELFF. Written as DNA, the CDR3 is TGTGCCAGCAGCGGTGGAGGGGGCTACACCGGGGAGCTGTTTTTT. The chain has TRBV5-6 and TRBJ2-2; D is perhaps TRBD1 (7 bases). Trimming removed 4 bases from V and 3 bases from J, with 13 bases in between. In germline, CDR1 is SGHDT, CDR2 YYEEEE. The CDR3 is 15 amino acids.

V is TRBV11-2 and J is TRBJ2-7; TRBD1 might be the D (5 bases). CDR3 length equals 12 residues. Germline values: CDR1 SGHAT, CDR2 FQNNGV. Trimming took off 6 bases at V and 6 bases at J, with 12 bases between the two ends. Written as DNA, the CDR3 is TGTGCCAGCAGGCGGACATTGGGCGAGCAGTACTTC. Amino acid sequence: CASRRTLGEQYF.

This clone was recorded once. The chain is built from TRBV5-1 and TRBJ2-7; D assignment may be TRBD1 or TRBD2 (5 bases each). Trimming cost V 4 bases and J 4 bases, with 18 bases left between them. CDR3 length: 15 residues. Germline V gene lookup returns CDR1 SGHRS and CDR2 YFSETQ. CDR3 in DNA: TGCGCCAGCAGCGGGACCGGGACGGCTAATTACGAGCAGTACTTC. It translates to CASSGTGTANYEQYF.

The chain employs TRBV7-2 and TRBJ2-7; 7 nucleotides match TRBD1. The germline CDR1 and CDR2 sequences are SGHTA and FQGNSA. The CDR3 sequence is 13 residues long. V trimming: 5 bases; J trimming: 3 bases; junction bases outside the gene matches: 4. CDR3 loop: CASSTRTGYEQYF. The CDR3 DNA reads TGTGCCAGCAGCACTCGGACAGGCTACGAGCAGTACTTC.

The chain links TRBV11-3 to TRBJ2-2; D is undetermined. CDR1 and CDR2 from the germline V gene are SGHNT and YENEEA. This CDR3 comprises 13 residues. Between the trimmed V and J ends, which lost 5 bases and 6 bases, there was a span of 10 bases. The CDR3 DNA follows: TGTGCCAGCAGCCCAGGTTGGGCCGGGGAGCTGTTTTTT. Translating it yields CASSPGWAGELFF.

This sequence joins TRBV2 and TRBJ1-1; weak D call: TRBD1 (5 bases). The CDR3 covers 14 residues. CDR1 and CDR2 (germline): SNHLY, FYNNEI. V gave up 1 base and J gave up 3 bases, with 9 bases separating them. CDR3 sequence reads: CASSEGGRDTEAFF. The CDR3 bases are TGTGCCAGCAGTGAAGGCGGCAGGGACACTGAAGCTTTCTTT. Looking up the rest from reference TRBV2 and TRBJ1-1 gives the full variable domain: EPEVTQTPSHQVTQMGQEVILRCVPISNHLYFYWYRQILGQKVEFLVSFYNNEISEKSEIFDDQFSVERPDGSNFTLKIRSTKLEDSAMYFCASSEGGRDTEAFFGQGTRLTVV.

The genes are TRBV7-8 and TRBJ2-2, with 7 bases identical to TRBD1. Germline V gene lookup returns CDR1 SGHVS and CDR2 FQNEAQ. V lost 5 bases, J lost 6 bases, and 6 bases stayed unmatched. The CDR3 is made up of 14 amino acids. DNA for the CDR3: TGTGCCAGCAGCCCCACAGGGGTCCCCGGGGAGCTGTTTTTT. Protein product: CASSPTGVPGELFF.

For the CDR3, the DNA is TGCGCCAGCAGCCAATTCTCGGCCGGCCAGGGTGGCTACACCTTC. This translates into CASSQFSAGQGGYTF. This sequence joins TRBV4-3 and TRBJ1-2; a possible D gene is TRBD1 (5 bases). V lost 2 bases and J 7 bases, leaving 17 bases between the germline ends. This CDR3 contains 15 residues. Per germline, CDR1 LGHNA and CDR2 YSLEER.

This chain connects TRBV29-1 to TRBJ2-3, with D perhaps being TRBD1 or TRBD2 (6 bases each). This CDR3 is 14 amino acids long. CDR1 SQVTM and CDR2 ANQGSEA come from the germline V gene. Trimming took 6 bases from V and 2 from J, leaving 15 bases between them. CDR3 protein: CSVRDTGDTDTQYF. The CDR3 bases are TGCAGCGTCAGGGACACGGGGGACACAGATACGCAGTATTTT.

The J gene is TRBJ2-7, the V gene TRBV6-6; 9 nucleotides agree with TRBD1. Germline CDR1 and CDR2: MNHNY and SVGAGI (reference sequence). After removal of 0 bases from V and 3 bases from J, the junction contained 3 bases not matched to a gene. The CDR3 spans 15 residues. Here the CDR3 reads CASSYSMGQGYEQYF. CDR3 sequence (DNA): TGTGCCAGCAGTTACTCGATGGGACAGGGCTACGAGCAGTACTTC.

In the case of this clone: Because it lacks the conserved phenylalanine or tryptophan at the end, this CDR3 is likely a read error. The V and J genes are TRBV6-9 and TRBJ2-7, with D maybe TRBD2 (5 bases). This CDR3 region has 13 residues. Per the germline V gene, CDR1 is MNHGY and CDR2 is SVAAGI. The ends were cut back, 3 bases at V and 7 bases at J, with 13 bases in the middle. This chain's CDR3 is CASSYKRAREQYL. The CDR3 DNA reads TGTGCCAGCAGTTACAAGAGGGCGCGGGAGCAGTACCTC.

The rearrangement links TRBV4-3 to TRBJ1-1; D is unclear. The CDR3 spans 14 residues. CDR1 and CDR2 (germline): LGHNA, YSLEER. Trimming shortened V by 1 base and J by 1 base, and 7 bases separated the two germline ends. This chain's CDR3 is CASSQGAPNTEAFF. CDR3 DNA sequence: TGCGCCAGCAGCCAAGGGGCACCGAACACTGAAGCTTTCTTT.

V is TRBV7-2 and J is TRBJ2-5, with TRBD2 matching 16 bases. Trimming took 5 bases from V and 6 from J; bases not matched to a gene: 6. Germline CDR1 SGHTA, CDR2 FQGNSA. The CDR3 length is 16 residues. This CDR3 reads CASSPGLAGGPQTQYF. The CDR3 DNA sequence: TGTGCCAGCAGCCCGGGACTAGCGGGGGGGCCGCAGACCCAGTACTTC.

The gene calls are TRBV19 and TRBJ1-2, with 8 bases identical to TRBD1. CDR3 length: 12 residues. Looked up from germline, CDR1 is LNHDA and CDR2 is SQIVND (reference sequence). With V trimmed by 5 bases and J by 8 bases, 4 bases remained unmatched. The CDR3 reads CASSPDRGGYTF. CDR3 coding DNA: TGTGCCAGTAGTCCCGACAGGGGCGGCTACACCTTC.

This rearrangement joins TRBV10-3 to TRBJ2-3; D perhaps matches TRBD1 (6 bases). Trimming left V 4 bases short and J 2 bases short, with 19 bases between. CDR3 length: 17 residues. Germline V gene data show CDR1 as ENHRY and CDR2 as SYGVKD. The CDR3 region is CAISAPPSTGTTDTQYF. CDR3 DNA: TGTGCCATCAGTGCCCCACCTTCGACAGGTACCACAGATACGCAGTATTTT.